The 6 T cell receptor beta chains listed next were all sequenced from one sample in a study of blood T cell repertoires in COVID-19. Sequencing used immunoSEQ multiplex PCR; TCRdb keeps in-frame clones, though not all of them. Of roughly 350,000 clones listed, 85% are singletons. Sequencing input: peripheral blood. These receptor sequences come from a woman aged 18-30 years with acute or convalescent COVID-19.

CDR3 DNA sequence: TGTGCCAGCAGCCCCAGAGCGGGAAGCACAGATACGCAGTATTTT. Its translation is CASSPRAGSTDTQYF. The V gene is TRBV5-4, the J gene TRBJ2-3, with TRBD2 matching over 7 bases. From germline, CDR1 is SGHNT and CDR2 YYREEE (reference sequence). The CDR3 covers 15 residues. Trimming took 4 bases from V and 0 from J; bases not matched to a gene: 5. The variable domain in full, with the rest retrieved from reference TRBV5-4 and TRBJ2-3, is ETGVTQSPTHLIKTRGQQVTLRCSSQSGHNTVSWYQQALGQGPQFIFQYYREEENGRGNFPPRFSGLQFPNYSSELNVNALELDDSALYLCASSPRAGSTDTQYFGPGTRLTVL.

The V gene is TRBV6-6, the J gene TRBJ1-2; TRBD1 agrees at 8 bases. Germline CDR1 reads MNHNY; CDR2 reads SVGAGI (reference sequence). V shed 10 bases and J 0 bases; nucleotides not matched to a gene: 4. CDR3 length: 13 amino acids. DNA for the CDR3: TGTGCCATACCAGGGGGCCCTAACTATGGCTACACCTTC. Its protein is CAIPGGPNYGYTF.

The chain is built from TRBV9 and TRBJ2-2, with 7 bases aligning to TRBD2. The CDR3 has 17 amino acids. Trimming removed 0 bases from V and 7 bases from J; junction bases left unmatched: 12. Germline loops: CDR1 SGDLS, CDR2 YYNGEE. This chain's CDR3 is CASSVAISREEGGELFF. Written as DNA, the CDR3 is TGTGCCAGCAGCGTAGCAATTAGCCGGGAGGAGGGCGGGGAGCTGTTTTTT.

The rearrangement links TRBV24-1 to TRBJ2-2; tentatively, D is TRBD2 (5 bases). In germline, CDR1 is KGHDR, CDR2 SFDVKD. Trimming removed 6 bases from V and 0 bases from J, with 13 bases in between. The CDR3 sequence is 16 residues long. The CDR3 DNA reads as TGTGCCACCAGTCGTCAGGACTTCACGAACACCGGGGAGCTGTTTTTT. Translated: CATSRQDFTNTGELFF.

The chain is built from TRBV28 and TRBJ2-3; possibly TRBD1 for D (6 bases). The V and J ends lost 3 bases and 0 bases respectively, with 16 bases between them. Germline V gene data show CDR1 as MDHEN and CDR2 as SYDVKM. This CDR3 is 17 amino acids long. The DNA for the CDR3 is TGTGCCAGCAGTTTCCCCCAGCAGGGGTTCAGCACAGATACGCAGTATTTT. Translating gives CASSFPQQGFSTDTQYF.

This rearrangement joins TRBV24-1 to TRBJ1-3; D possibly corresponds to TRBD1 (6 bases). The CDR3 runs 16 residues. In germline, CDR1 is KGHDR, CDR2 SFDVKD. V lost 3 bases and J 4 bases, leaving 15 bases between the germline ends. The CDR3 DNA reads as TGTGCCACCAGTGATGACAAACAGGGCTCCGGAAACACCATATATTTT. Its translation: CATSDDKQGSGNTIYF.